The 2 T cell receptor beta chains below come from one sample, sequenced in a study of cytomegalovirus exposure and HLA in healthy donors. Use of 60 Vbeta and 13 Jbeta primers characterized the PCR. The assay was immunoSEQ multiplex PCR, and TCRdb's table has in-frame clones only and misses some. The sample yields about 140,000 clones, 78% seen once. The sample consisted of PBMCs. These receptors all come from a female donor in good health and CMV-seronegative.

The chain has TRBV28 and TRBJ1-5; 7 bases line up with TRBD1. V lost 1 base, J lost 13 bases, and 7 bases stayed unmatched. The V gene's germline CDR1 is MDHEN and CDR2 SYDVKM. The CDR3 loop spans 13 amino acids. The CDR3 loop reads CASSLSWTGVQHF. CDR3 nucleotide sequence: TGTGCCAGCAGTTTATCATGGACAGGCGTTCAGCATTTT. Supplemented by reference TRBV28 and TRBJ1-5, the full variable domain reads DVKVTQSSRYLVKRTGEKVFLECVQDMDHENMFWYRQDPGLGLRLIYFSYDVKMKEKGDIPEGYSVSREKKERFSLILESASTNQTSMYLCASSLSWTGVQHFGDGTRLSIL.

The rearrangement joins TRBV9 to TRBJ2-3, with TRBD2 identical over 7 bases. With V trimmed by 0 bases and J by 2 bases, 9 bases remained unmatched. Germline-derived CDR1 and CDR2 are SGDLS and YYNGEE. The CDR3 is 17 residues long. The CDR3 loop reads CASSVDPAGLITDTQYF. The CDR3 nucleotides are TGTGCCAGCAGCGTAGACCCAGCGGGGTTAATCACAGATACGCAGTATTTT.